Following are 10 T cell receptor beta chains from one sample sequenced in a study of cytomegalovirus exposure and HLA in healthy donors. TCRdb keeps only in-frame clones here, not all; method: immunoSEQ multiplex PCR. Of approximately 270,000 clones in the sample, approximately 86% are singletons; the top ten hold around 1%. Sequenced material: PBMCs. Source of these receptors: a woman in her late teens or twenties in good health and CMV-seronegative.

The chain joins TRBV28 to TRBJ1-5, with D tentatively TRBD1 (5 bases). V dropped 6 bases and J dropped 7 bases, with 13 bases sitting between them. Germline values: CDR1 MDHEN, CDR2 SYDVKM. The CDR3 contains 13 residues. The CDR3 DNA sequence: TGTGCCAGCAGGGGGGGTAATATCCAGCCCCAGCATTTT. This gives the protein CASRGGNIQPQHF.

The chain links TRBV30 to TRBJ2-1, with D possibly TRBD1 on 6 matching bases. The V end was cut by 0 bases, the J end by 12 bases, with 12 bases between. There are 12 residues in the CDR3. Germline CDR1 reads GTSNPN; CDR2 reads SVGIG (reference sequence). The CDR3 loop reads CAWSVGGVWQFF. As DNA, the CDR3 is TGTGCCTGGAGTGTAGGGGGAGTTTGGCAGTTCTTC. Looking up the rest from reference TRBV30 and TRBJ2-1 gives the full variable domain: SQTIHQWPATLVQPVGSPLSLECTVEGTSNPNLYWYRQAAGRGLQLLFYSVGIGQISSEVPQNLSASRPQDRQFILSSKKLLLSDSGFYLCAWSVGGVWQFFGPGTRLTVL.

J is TRBJ1-2 and V is TRBV27; possibly TRBD1 for D (5 bases). Germline V gives CDR1 MNHEY, CDR2 SMNVEV (reference sequence). The CDR3 covers 13 residues. The germline V and J ends were trimmed by 0 bases and 4 bases, with 6 bases remaining between them. The CDR3 nucleotides read TGTGCCAGCAGTTTATCAGGGGTCTATGGCTACACCTTC. As protein: CASSLSGVYGYTF.

The gene calls are TRBV5-1 and TRBJ2-2; D is possibly TRBD1 (6 bases). Germline lookup yields CDR1 SGHRS and CDR2 YFSETQ. V shed 2 bases and J shed 0 bases, with 14 bases lying between them. The CDR3 runs to 17 residues. The CDR3 is CASSFSQGGANTGELFF. Written as DNA, the CDR3 is TGCGCCAGCAGCTTCTCACAGGGCGGCGCGAACACCGGGGAGCTGTTTTTT.

V is TRBV28 and J is TRBJ1-1; 12 nucleotides match TRBD1. Germline V gene data show CDR1 as MDHEN and CDR2 as SYDVKM. CDR3 size: 19 residues. Germline trimming cut 6 bases from V and 1 base from J; bases unmatched to any gene: 15. The CDR3 here is CASRGTGGEFTRGNTEAFF. In DNA form, the CDR3 reads TGTGCCAGCAGGGGGACAGGGGGCGAATTCACTAGGGGGAACACTGAAGCTTTCTTT.

The rearrangement joins TRBV6-5 to TRBJ1-5; unclear D gene. CDR1 is MNHEY, CDR2 SVGAGI, per germline. This CDR3 is 15 amino acids long. Trimming cost V 4 bases and J 8 bases, with 18 bases left between them. CDR3 loop: CASSSPRQGHEPQHF. The CDR3 DNA reads as TGTGCCAGCAGTTCGCCCCGACAAGGCCATGAGCCCCAGCATTTT.

This chain connects TRBV5-1 to TRBJ2-1; D remains unclear. This CDR3 spans 13 amino acids. The germline CDR1 and CDR2 sequences are SGHRS and YFSETQ. Trimming stripped 4 bases from V and 9 bases from J, with 14 bases between. CDR3 nucleotide sequence: TGCGCCAGCAGCCTAACTCCCCCCGGTGAGCAGTTCTTC. Its translation is CASSLTPPGEQFF. The full variable domain, completed using reference TRBV5-1 and TRBJ2-1, is KAGVTQTPRYLIKTRGQQVTLSCSPISGHRSVSWYQQTPGQGLQFLFEYFSETQRNKGNFPGRFSGRQFSNSRSEMNVSTLELGDSALYLCASSLTPPGEQFFGPGTRLTVL.

Written as DNA, the CDR3 is TGCGCCAGCAGGTTGCGGGAGTCACCTTACAATGAGCAGTTCTTC. Amino acids: CASRLRESPYNEQFF. The chain is built from TRBV5-1 and TRBJ2-1; 7 bases agree with TRBD2. V lost 5 bases to trimming and J lost 4 bases; unmatched junction nucleotides: 9. The CDR3 length is 15 residues. Germline lookup yields CDR1 SGHRS and CDR2 YFSETQ.

The chain has TRBV4-1 and TRBJ2-3, with D unclear. Germline loops: CDR1 MGHRA, CDR2 YSYEKL. This CDR3 is built from 14 residues. V was shortened by 2 bases and J by 7 bases, with 13 bases between the two germline ends. CDR3 coding DNA: TGCGCCAGCAGCCAACTAGAAGAAAGACATACGCAGTATTTT. Translating gives CASSQLEERHTQYF.

The chain links TRBV2 to TRBJ2-5; D gene unclear. V lost 7 bases, J lost 4 bases, and 7 bases lay in between. Germline V gene lookup returns CDR1 SNHLY and CDR2 FYNNEI. This CDR3 is built from 11 residues. DNA for the CDR3: TGTGCCAGCAACATCAGAGAGACCCAGTACTTC. Its protein product is CASNIRETQYF.